This T cell receptor (beta chain) was retrieved from a study of vaccination and CD4 T cells after COVID-19. Study in general: Treatment of control cultures consisted of a CEFX pool, an HIV-1 Nef pool, or no peptide. Study-level results: A median approximately 86% of convalescent patients' SARS-CoV-2-reactive clones emerged only after vaccination.

Noted treatment: roughly nine-day PBMC culture with coronavirus spike peptide pools or control peptides (ViraFEST assay). An Oncomine TCR Beta short-read assay was used to sequence the DNA from cultured CD4+ T cells. After culture, CD4+ T cells served as the source for genomic DNA extraction. TCRdb used MiXCR to reprocess the PCR reads, holding one entry per CDR3 protein. The data contain some 4,000 distinct CDR3 sequences, around 17% of them singletons. Turning to this clonotype: The target antigen is unknown.

The germline V and J ends were trimmed by 0 bases and 5 bases, with 13 bases remaining between them. This CDR3 spans 15 amino acids. The gene calls are TRBV12-3 or TRBV12-4 and TRBJ1-2, with TRBD1 as a possible D gene (5 bases). The sequencing sample was made of CD4+ T cells from blood, cultured in vitro. The source of this sequence is a human donor who had recovered from COVID-19. CDR3: CASSLAGQGPYGYTF. The DNA of the CDR3 is TGTGCCAGCAGTTTAGCGGGCCAGGGCCCTTATGGCTACACCTTC.